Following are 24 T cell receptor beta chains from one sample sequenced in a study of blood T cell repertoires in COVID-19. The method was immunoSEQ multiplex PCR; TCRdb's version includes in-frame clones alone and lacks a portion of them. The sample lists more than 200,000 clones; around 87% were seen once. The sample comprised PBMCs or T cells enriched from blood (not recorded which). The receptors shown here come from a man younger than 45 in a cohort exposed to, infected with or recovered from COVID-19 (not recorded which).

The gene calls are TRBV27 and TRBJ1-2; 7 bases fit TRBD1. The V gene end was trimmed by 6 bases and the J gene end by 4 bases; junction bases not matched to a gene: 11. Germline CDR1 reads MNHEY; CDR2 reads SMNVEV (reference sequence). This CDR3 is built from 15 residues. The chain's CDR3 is CASRDRPRDSYGYTF. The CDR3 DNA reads TGTGCCAGCAGGGACAGACCCCGGGACAGCTATGGCTACACCTTC.

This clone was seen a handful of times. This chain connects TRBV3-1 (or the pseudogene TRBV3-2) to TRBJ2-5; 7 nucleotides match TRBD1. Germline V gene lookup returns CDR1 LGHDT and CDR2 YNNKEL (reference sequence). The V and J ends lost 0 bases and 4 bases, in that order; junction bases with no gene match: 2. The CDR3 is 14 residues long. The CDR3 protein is CASSQEGQVETQYF. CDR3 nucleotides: TGTGCCAGCAGCCAAGAAGGACAGGTAGAGACCCAGTACTTC.

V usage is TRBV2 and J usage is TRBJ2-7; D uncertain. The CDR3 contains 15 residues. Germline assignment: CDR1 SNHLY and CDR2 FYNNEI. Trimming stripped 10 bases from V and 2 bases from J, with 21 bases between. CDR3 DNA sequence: TGTGCCAATTCAGGTGGCTGGCCAGAACCCTACGAGCAGTACTTC. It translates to CANSGGWPEPYEQYF. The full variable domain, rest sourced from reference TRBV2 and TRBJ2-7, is EPEVTQTPSHQVTQMGQEVILRCVPISNHLYFYWYRQILGQKVEFLVSFYNNEISEKSEIFDDQFSVERPDGSNFTLKIRSTKLEDSAMYFCANSGGWPEPYEQYFGPGTRLTVT.

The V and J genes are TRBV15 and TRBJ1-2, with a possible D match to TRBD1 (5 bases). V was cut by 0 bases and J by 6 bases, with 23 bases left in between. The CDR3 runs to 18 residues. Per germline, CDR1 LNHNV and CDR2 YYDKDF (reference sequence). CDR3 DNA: TGTGCCACCAGCAGAGATACGTTGAGTGAAGGGCCGGGGGATGGCTACACCTTC. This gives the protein CATSRDTLSEGPGDGYTF.

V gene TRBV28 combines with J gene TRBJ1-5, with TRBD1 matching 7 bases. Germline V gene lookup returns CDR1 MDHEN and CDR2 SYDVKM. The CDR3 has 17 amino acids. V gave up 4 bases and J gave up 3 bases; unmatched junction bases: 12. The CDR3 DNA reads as TGTGCCAGCAGTTCCGAGCCCTGGACAGGATCCAATCAGCCCCAGCATTTT. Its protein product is CASSSEPWTGSNQPQHF.

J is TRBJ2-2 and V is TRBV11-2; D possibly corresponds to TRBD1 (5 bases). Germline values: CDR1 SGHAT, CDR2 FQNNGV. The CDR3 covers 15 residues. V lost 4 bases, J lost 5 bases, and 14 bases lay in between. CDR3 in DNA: TGTGCCAGCAGCTCAGGCCGTTCAGGGACCGGGGAGCTGTTTTTT. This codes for CASSSGRSGTGELFF.

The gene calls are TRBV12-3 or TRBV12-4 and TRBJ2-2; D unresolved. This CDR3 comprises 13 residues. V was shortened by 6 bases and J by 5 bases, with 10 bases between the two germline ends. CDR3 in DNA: TGTGCCAGCAGGACACCCGGAACCGGGGAGCTGTTTTTT. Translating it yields CASRTPGTGELFF.

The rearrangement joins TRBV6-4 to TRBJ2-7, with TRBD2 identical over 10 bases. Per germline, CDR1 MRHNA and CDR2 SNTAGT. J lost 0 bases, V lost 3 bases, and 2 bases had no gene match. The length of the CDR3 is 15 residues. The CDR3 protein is CASSELAGSSYEQYF. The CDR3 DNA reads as TGTGCCAGCAGTGAACTAGCGGGAAGCTCCTACGAGCAGTACTTC.

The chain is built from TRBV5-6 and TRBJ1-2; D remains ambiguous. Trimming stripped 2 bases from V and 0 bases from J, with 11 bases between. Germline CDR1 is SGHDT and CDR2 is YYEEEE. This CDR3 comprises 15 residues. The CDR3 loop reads CASSFEASANYGYTF. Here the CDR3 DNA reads TGTGCCAGCAGCTTCGAGGCCAGCGCTAACTATGGCTACACCTTC. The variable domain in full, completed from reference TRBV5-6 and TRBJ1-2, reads DAGVTQSPTHLIKTRGQQVTLRCSPKSGHDTVSWYQQALGQGPQFIFQYYEEEERQRGNFPDRFSGHQFPNYSSELNVNALLLGDSALYLCASSFEASANYGYTFGSGTRLTVV.

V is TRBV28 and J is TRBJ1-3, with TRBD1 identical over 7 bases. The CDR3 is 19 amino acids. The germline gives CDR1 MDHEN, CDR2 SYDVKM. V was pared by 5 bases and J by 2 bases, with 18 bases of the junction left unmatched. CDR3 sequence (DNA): TGTGCCAGCAGTCCTTCCACGTCATTTGACAGGGTAACTGGAAACACCATATATTTT. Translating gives CASSPSTSFDRVTGNTIYF.

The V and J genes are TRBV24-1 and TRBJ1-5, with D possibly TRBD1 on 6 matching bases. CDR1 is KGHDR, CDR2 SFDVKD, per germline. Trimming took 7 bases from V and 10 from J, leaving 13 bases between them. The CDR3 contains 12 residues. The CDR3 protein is CATRGGVGPQHF. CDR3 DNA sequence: TGTGCCACCAGAGGGGGTGTAGGACCCCAGCATTTT.

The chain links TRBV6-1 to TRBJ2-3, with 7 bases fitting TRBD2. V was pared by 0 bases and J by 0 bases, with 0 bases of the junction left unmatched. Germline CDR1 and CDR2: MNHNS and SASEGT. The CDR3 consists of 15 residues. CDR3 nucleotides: TGTGCCAGCAGTGAAGCTAGCGGGAGCACAGATACGCAGTATTTT. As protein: CASSEASGSTDTQYF.

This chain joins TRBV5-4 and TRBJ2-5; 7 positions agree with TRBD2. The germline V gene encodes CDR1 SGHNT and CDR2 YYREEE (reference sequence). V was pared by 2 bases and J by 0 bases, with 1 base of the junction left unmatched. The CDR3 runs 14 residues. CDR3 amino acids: CASSFLADQETQYF. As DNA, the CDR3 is TGTGCCAGCAGCTTTCTAGCGGACCAAGAGACCCAGTACTTC.

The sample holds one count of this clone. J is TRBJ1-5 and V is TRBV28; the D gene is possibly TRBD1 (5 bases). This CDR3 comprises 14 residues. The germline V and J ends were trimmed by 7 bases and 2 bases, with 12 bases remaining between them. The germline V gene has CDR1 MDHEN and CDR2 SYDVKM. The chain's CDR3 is CASKVRGGNQPQHF. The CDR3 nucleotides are TGTGCCAGCAAGGTTAGGGGTGGCAATCAGCCCCAGCATTTT.

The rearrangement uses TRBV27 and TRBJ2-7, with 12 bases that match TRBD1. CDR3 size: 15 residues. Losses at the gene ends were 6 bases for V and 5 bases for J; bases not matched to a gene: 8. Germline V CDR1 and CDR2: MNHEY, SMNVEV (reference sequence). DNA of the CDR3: TGTGCCAGCAGAACCGGGACAGGGGGCTTCAACGAGCAGTACTTC. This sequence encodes CASRTGTGGFNEQYF.

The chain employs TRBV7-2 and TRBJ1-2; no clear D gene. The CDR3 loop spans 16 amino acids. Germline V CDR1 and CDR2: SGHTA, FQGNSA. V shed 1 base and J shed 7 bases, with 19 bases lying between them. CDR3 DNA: TGTGCCAGCAGCTTAGGTGCCTCGGCGACGCGGGGTGGCTACACCTTC. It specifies CASSLGASATRGGYTF.

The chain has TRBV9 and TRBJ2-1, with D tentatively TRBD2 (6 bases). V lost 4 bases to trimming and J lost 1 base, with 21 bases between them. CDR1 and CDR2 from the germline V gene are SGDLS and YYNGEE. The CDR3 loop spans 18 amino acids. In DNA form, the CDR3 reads TGTGCCAGCAGCTCCGCTTGGGGACGGGACTCTTCCTACAATGAGCAGTTCTTC. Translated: CASSSAWGRDSSYNEQFF.

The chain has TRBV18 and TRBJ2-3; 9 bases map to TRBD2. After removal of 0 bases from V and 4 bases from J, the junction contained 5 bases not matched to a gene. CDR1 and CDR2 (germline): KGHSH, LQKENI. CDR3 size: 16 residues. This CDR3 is CASSPPVAGGADTQYF. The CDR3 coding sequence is TGTGCCAGCTCACCACCGGTTGCGGGAGGGGCAGATACGCAGTATTTT.

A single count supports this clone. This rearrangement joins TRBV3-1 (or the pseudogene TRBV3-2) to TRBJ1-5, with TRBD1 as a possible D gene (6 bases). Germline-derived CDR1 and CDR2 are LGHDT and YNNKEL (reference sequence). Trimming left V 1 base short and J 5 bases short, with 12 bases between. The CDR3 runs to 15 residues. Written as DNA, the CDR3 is TGTGCCAGCAGCCAAGCTGGACAGCCAGATCAGCCCCAGCATTTT. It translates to CASSQAGQPDQPQHF.

The CDR3 protein is CASSLYPGSAGGPNEQFF. CDR3 nucleotide sequence: TGTGCCAGCAGTTTATACCCCGGTTCGGCAGGGGGCCCCAATGAGCAGTTCTTC. The genes are TRBV27 and TRBJ2-1, with TRBD1 identical over 8 bases. Germline V gives CDR1 MNHEY, CDR2 SMNVEV (reference sequence). J lost 6 bases, V lost 1 base, and 14 bases had no gene match. This CDR3 is 18 amino acids long.

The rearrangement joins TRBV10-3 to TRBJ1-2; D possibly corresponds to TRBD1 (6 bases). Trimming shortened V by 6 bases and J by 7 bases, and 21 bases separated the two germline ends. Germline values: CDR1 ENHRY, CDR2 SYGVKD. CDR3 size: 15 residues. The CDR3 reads CAIRGGAVATGGYTF. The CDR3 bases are TGTGCCATCAGGGGGGGGGCAGTGGCAACTGGTGGCTACACCTTC.

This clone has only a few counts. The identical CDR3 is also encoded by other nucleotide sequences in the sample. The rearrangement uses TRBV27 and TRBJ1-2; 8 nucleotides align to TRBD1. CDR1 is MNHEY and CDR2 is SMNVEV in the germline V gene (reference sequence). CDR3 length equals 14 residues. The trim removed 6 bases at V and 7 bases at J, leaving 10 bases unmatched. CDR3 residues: CASRPVTGGGGYTF. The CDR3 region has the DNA TGTGCCAGCAGACCCGTCACAGGGGGTGGTGGCTACACCTTC.

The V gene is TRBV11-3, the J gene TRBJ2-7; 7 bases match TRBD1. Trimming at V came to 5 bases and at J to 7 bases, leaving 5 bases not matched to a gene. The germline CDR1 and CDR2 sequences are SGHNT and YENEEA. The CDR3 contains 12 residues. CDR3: CASSRTGEEQYF. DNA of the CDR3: TGTGCCAGCAGCCGAACAGGGGAGGAGCAGTACTTC.

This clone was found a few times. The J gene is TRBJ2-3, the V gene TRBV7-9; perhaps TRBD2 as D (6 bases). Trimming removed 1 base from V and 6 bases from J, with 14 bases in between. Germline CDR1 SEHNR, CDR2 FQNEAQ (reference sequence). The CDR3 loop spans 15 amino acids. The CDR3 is CASSLGTIKGDTQYF. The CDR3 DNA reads TGTGCCAGCAGCTTAGGGACTATTAAAGGGGATACGCAGTATTTT.